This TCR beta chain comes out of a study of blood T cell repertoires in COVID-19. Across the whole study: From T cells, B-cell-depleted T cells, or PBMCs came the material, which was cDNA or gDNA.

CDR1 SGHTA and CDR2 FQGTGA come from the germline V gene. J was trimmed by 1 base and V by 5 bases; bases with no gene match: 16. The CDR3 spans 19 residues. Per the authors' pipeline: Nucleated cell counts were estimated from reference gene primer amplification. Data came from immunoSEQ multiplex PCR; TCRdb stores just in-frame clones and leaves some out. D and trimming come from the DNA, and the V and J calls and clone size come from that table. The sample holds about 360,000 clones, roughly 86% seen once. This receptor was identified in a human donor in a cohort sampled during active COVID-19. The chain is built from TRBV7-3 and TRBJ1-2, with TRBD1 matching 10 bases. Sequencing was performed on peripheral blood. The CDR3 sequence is CASSLSVPGQGPLNYGYTF. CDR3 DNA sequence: TGTGCCAGCAGCCTCTCAGTCCCGGGACAGGGGCCCCTTAACTATGGCTACACCTTC.